These 21 T cell receptor beta chains were sequenced from one sample in a study of T cell clonality in common variable immunodeficiency. TCRdb's table, derived via immunoSEQ multiplex PCR, lists solely in-frame clones and lacks some. The sample holds some 54,000 clones, and no clone turns up only once. Sequencing used peripheral blood mononuclear cells. The receptors stem from a person aged 18 to 75 in good health.

This clone was detected many times. The missing CDR3 end, 3 residues past where the read stops, is filled in from the germline J gene. The chain uses TRBV5-1 and TRBJ2-7, with 13 bases aligning to TRBD2. This CDR3 is built from 16 residues. The germline gives CDR1 SGHRS, CDR2 YFSETQ. V trimming: 1 base; J trimming: 5 bases; junction bases outside the gene matches: 6. The CDR3 DNA, read in part, is TGCGCCAGCAGCTTGTGGGGGACTAGCGGGGCCAACGAG. Residues: CASSLWGTSGANE. The complete CDR3 reads CASSLWGTSGANEQYF.

On this clone itself: The read terminates 3 residues ahead of where the CDR3 ends, so the germline J gene completes it. The chain carries TRBV11-2 and TRBJ2-5; D unresolved. The CDR3 is 11 residues long. Trimming cost V 5 bases and J 6 bases, with 7 bases left between them. Germline assignment: CDR1 SGHAT and CDR2 FQNNGV. The CDR3 reads CASSRTQTQYF. The sequenced part of the CDR3 DNA is TGTGCCAGCAGCCGTACACAGACC.

This clone was counted a few times. The read terminates 3 residues before the CDR3 end, so the remaining end is supplied by the germline J gene. The chain recombines TRBV18 with TRBJ2-3; D might be TRBD1 or TRBD2, each matching 5 bases. Trimming removed 6 bases at V and 5 bases at J, with 15 bases between. Germline assignment: CDR1 KGHSH and CDR2 LQKENI. This CDR3 is 14 amino acids long. CDR3 bases read: TGTGCCAGCTCGAGGGCAGGGTCGGGAGATACG. It translates to CASSRAGSGDT. In full, the CDR3 reads CASSRAGSGDTQYF.

This clone was counted many times. The read ends 3 residues early relative to the CDR3; the germline J gene fills the gap. The chain carries TRBV5-1 and TRBJ1-2; 7 bases align to TRBD1. V was pared by 2 bases and J by 7 bases, with 8 bases of the junction left unmatched. The germline gives CDR1 SGHRS, CDR2 YFSETQ. The CDR3 runs to 14 residues. The CDR3 here is CASSLYRGEGGYTF. The part of the CDR3 DNA that was read is TGCGCCAGCAGCTTATACAGGGGAGAAGGTGGC.

This clone appeared many times. The sequence runs out 3 residues before the end of the CDR3; the remainder is reconstructed from the germline J gene. The J gene is TRBJ1-5, the V gene TRBV19; 8 bases map to TRBD1. The junction had 4 bases not matched to a gene; V was cut back by 9 bases and J by 0 bases. Per the germline V gene, CDR1 is LNHDA and CDR2 is SQIVND (reference sequence). CDR3 length equals 14 residues. The sequenced part of the CDR3 DNA is TGTGCCAGCGGGACAGGTTATAGCAATCAGCCC. This gives the protein CASGTGYSNQP. The full CDR3 protein reads CASGTGYSNQPQHF.

This clone has ten or more counts. The observed sequence ends 3 residues before the CDR3 terminus, with the missing tail filled in from the germline J gene. The chain links TRBV28 to TRBJ1-5; unclear D gene. Per germline, CDR1 MDHEN and CDR2 SYDVKM. The V end was cut by 6 bases, the J end by 1 base, with 10 bases between. This CDR3 comprises 14 residues. CDR3 bases read: TGTGCCAGCAGGGATGGACTGAGCAATCAGCCC. It yields the protein CASRDGLSNQP. The whole CDR3 protein reads CASRDGLSNQPQHF.

To note about this clone: The read ends 3 residues early relative to the CDR3; the germline J gene fills the gap. The J gene is TRBJ2-7, the V gene TRBV11-2; D not resolved. The CDR3 has 12 residues. In germline, CDR1 is SGHAT, CDR2 FQNNGV. V lost 1 base to trimming and J lost 6 bases, with 7 bases between them. CDR3 residues: CASSLVPLEQYF. Partial CDR3 DNA: TGTGCCAGCAGCTTAGTTCCACTCGAG.

The table lists this clone with many counts. The read ends 3 residues early relative to the CDR3; the germline J gene fills the gap. V usage is TRBV6-4 and J usage is TRBJ2-1, with TRBD2 identical over 7 bases. V gave up 3 bases and J gave up 2 bases; unmatched junction bases: 4. This CDR3 region has 15 residues. CDR1 is MRHNA and CDR2 is SNTAGT in the germline V gene. CDR3 DNA (partial): TGTGCCAGCAGTGAGGCGGGGGTCCCCTACAATGAG. Encoded protein: CASSEAGVPYNE. The complete CDR3 reads CASSEAGVPYNEQFF.

A remark on this clone: The read terminates 3 residues before the CDR3 end, so the remaining end is supplied by the germline J gene. V is TRBV7-2 and J is TRBJ1-5, with 7 nucleotides matching TRBD1. The V gene end was trimmed by 5 bases and the J gene end by 7 bases; junction bases not matched to a gene: 8. The CDR3 totals 14 residues. Germline values: CDR1 SGHTA, CDR2 FQGNSA. CDR3 sequence: CASSKTGYGQPQHF. CDR3 DNA, as far as it was read: TGTGCCAGCAGCAAGACAGGGTACGGCCAGCCC.

This clone showed up many times. The chain's CDR3 is CAWSSLGLAGAQTQYF. The covered CDR3 bases are TGTGCCTGGAGTTCACTCGGACTAGCGGGGGCACAGACG. The chain combines TRBV30 with TRBJ2-3, with 13 bases matching TRBD2. Sequencing ends 3 residues short of the CDR3 end; the germline J gene provides the rest. The CDR3 extends over 16 amino acids. Germline V gene data show CDR1 as GTSNPN and CDR2 as SVGIG (reference sequence).

This clone was counted many times. The sequence runs out 3 residues before the end of the CDR3; the remainder is reconstructed from the germline J gene. J is TRBJ2-7 and V is TRBV11-2, with a weak D call TRBD1 (5 bases). CDR1 SGHAT and CDR2 FQNNGV come from the germline V gene. The CDR3 has 15 amino acids. The V end lost 5 bases, the J end lost 1 base, and 15 bases lay between the germline ends. The CDR3 protein is CASSTSQVGSYEQYF. CDR3 DNA (partial): TGTGCCAGCAGCACATCACAGGTGGGGTCCTACGAG.

This clone came up many times. The read halts 3 residues ahead of the CDR3 end, with the missing end drawn from the germline J gene. The gene calls are TRBV7-9 and TRBJ2-5, with 7 bases fitting TRBD1. Germline-derived CDR1 and CDR2 are SEHNR and FQNEAQ (reference sequence). The CDR3 loop spans 14 amino acids. The V and J ends lost 5 bases and 5 bases, in that order; junction bases with no gene match: 8. Partial CDR3 DNA: TGTGCCAGCAGCCCCTTGACAGGGATCGAGACC. It codes for CASSPLTGIET. The CDR3 as a whole reads CASSPLTGIETQYF.

This clone was observed a few times. The DNA ends 3 residues before the CDR3 does, and the rest of the CDR3 is filled in from the germline J gene. The V gene is TRBV19, the J gene TRBJ1-1, with a weak D call TRBD1 (6 bases). Trimming left V 5 bases short and J 1 base short, with 14 bases between. The CDR3 extends over 15 amino acids. CDR1 is LNHDA, CDR2 SQIVND, per germline (reference sequence). Incomplete CDR3 DNA: TGTGCCAGTAGTCCCCGGACAGCTCAGAACACTGAA. Translated: CASSPRTAQNTE. The full CDR3 reads CASSPRTAQNTEAFF.

There are many counts of this clone. The CDR3 goes on 3 residues after the read ends, and that part is filled in from the germline J gene. The chain combines TRBV19 with TRBJ2-5, with 10 positions matching TRBD2. V lost 3 bases and J lost 4; bases outside the gene matches: 5. The CDR3 contains 15 residues. Germline lookup yields CDR1 LNHDA and CDR2 SQIVND (reference sequence). Incomplete CDR3 DNA: TGTGCCAGTAGTATCTTGGTAGCGGGAGGAGAGACC. Its translation is CASSILVAGGET. The whole CDR3 is CASSILVAGGETQYF.

The sample holds a few counts of this clone. The read terminates 3 residues before the CDR3 end, so the remaining end is supplied by the germline J gene. This chain uses TRBV20-1 with TRBJ1-2; possibly TRBD1 for D (5 bases). Per the germline V gene, CDR1 is DFQATT and CDR2 is SNEGSKA (reference sequence). This CDR3 is 11 amino acids long. The part of the CDR3 DNA that was read is TGCAGGACCGACAGAGACGATGGC. This translates into CRTDRDDG. The entire CDR3 protein reads CRTDRDDGYTF.

This clone was seen repeatedly, ten times or more. The CDR3 end falls 3 residues outside the read, so it is completed with the germline J gene. This chain uses TRBV5-1 with TRBJ1-6; D perhaps matches TRBD1 (5 bases). The ends were cut back, 6 bases at V and 7 bases at J, with 14 bases in the middle. This CDR3 has 14 amino acids. Germline assignment: CDR1 SGHRS and CDR2 YFSETQ. CDR3: CASKVGAANSPLHF. The sequenced part of the CDR3 DNA is TGCGCCAGCAAGGTAGGGGCAGCCAATTCACCC.

This clone was observed at least ten times. The sequenced fragment ends 3 residues before the CDR3 boundary, so the rest is inferred from the germline J gene. V is TRBV5-1 and J is TRBJ2-7; perhaps TRBD2 as D (5 bases). CDR1 and CDR2 from the germline V gene are SGHRS and YFSETQ. The V and J ends lost 2 bases and 5 bases respectively, with 14 bases between them. The CDR3 sequence is 14 residues long. CDR3 residues: CASSFGDPPHEQYF. The CDR3 bases that were read are TGCGCCAGCAGCTTCGGGGATCCCCCCCACGAG.

This clone has a count of ten or more. Read sequence stops 3 residues before the CDR3 end, and the germline J gene provides the missing end. This sequence joins TRBV30 and TRBJ1-4; TRBD1 agrees at 9 bases. CDR3 length: 15 amino acids. Trimming at V came to 2 bases and at J to 8 bases, leaving 9 bases not matched to a gene. Germline-derived CDR1 and CDR2 are GTSNPN and SVGIG (reference sequence). The CDR3 bases that were read are TGTGCCTGGAGTTGGAGCGGGACAGGGCTCGAAAAA. Its translation is CAWSWSGTGLEK. The entire CDR3 protein reads CAWSWSGTGLEKLFF.

This clone was counted ten times or more. The read terminates 3 residues before the CDR3 end, so the remaining end is supplied by the germline J gene. V usage is TRBV7-3 and J usage is TRBJ1-3, with no clear D. Per germline, CDR1 SGHTA and CDR2 FQGTGA. V was shortened by 4 bases and J by 3 bases, with 7 bases between the two germline ends. The CDR3 consists of 13 residues. The chain's CDR3 is CASSSTHGNTIYF. The DNA read from the CDR3 is TGTGCCAGCAGCTCCACTCATGGAAACACC. Using reference TRBV7-3 and TRBJ1-3 for the parts outside the CDR3, the full variable domain is GAGVSQTPSNKVTEKGKYVELRCDPISGHTALYWYRQSLGQGPEFLIYFQGTGAADDSGLPNDRFFAVRPEGSVSTLKIQRTERGDSAVYLCASSSTHGNTIYFGEGSWLTVV.

The sequenced CDR3 bases are TGCAGTGCTAGAATGAGGGGGAACAATCAGCCG. It codes for CSARMRGNNQP. The whole CDR3 region reads CSARMRGNNQPQYF. The chain has TRBV20-1 and TRBJ2-3; perhaps TRBD1 as D (6 bases). Read data end 3 residues before the CDR3 end; the end is taken from the germline J gene. This CDR3 is 14 amino acids long. Germline CDR1 reads DFQATT; CDR2 reads SNEGSKA (reference sequence).

At least ten counts were recorded for this clone. CDR3 loop: CASSEALRQGTEAFF. CDR3 DNA (partial): TGTGCCAGCAGTGAAGCGCTTCGACAGGGAACTGAA. This chain connects TRBV2 to TRBJ1-1; TRBD1 matches 7 bases. The read terminates 3 residues before the CDR3 end, so the remaining end is supplied by the germline J gene. J lost 5 bases, V lost 0 bases, and 6 bases had no gene match. The CDR3 is 15 residues long. Germline assignment: CDR1 SNHLY and CDR2 FYNNEI.